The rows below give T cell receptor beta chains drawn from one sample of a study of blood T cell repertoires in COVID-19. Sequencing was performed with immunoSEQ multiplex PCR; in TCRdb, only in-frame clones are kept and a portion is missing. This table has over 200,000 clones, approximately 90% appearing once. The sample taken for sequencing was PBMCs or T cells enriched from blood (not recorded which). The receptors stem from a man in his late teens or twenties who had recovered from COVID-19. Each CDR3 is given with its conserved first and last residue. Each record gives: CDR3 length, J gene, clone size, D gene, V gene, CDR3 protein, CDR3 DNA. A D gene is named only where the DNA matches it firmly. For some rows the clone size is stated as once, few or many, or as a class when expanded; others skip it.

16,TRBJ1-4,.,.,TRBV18,CASSPFERTTNEKLFF,TGTGCCAGCTCACCGTTTGAGCGAACAACTAATGAAAAACTGTTTTTT
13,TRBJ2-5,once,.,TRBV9,CASSVGGGETQYF,TGTGCCAGCAGCGTAGGGGGCGGAGAGACCCAGTACTTC
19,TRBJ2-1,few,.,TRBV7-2,CASSPLEGPLSSSYNEQFF,TGTGCCAGCAGCCCACTAGAGGGCCCGTTATCCAGCTCCTACAATGAGCAGTTCTTC
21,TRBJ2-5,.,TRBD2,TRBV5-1,CASSPDPGTSGTPGTQETQYF,TGCGCCAGCAGCCCGGACCCCGGGACTAGCGGGACCCCGGGCACCCAAGAGACCCAGTACTTC
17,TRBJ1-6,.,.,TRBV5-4,CASSFSSRVGGNSPLHF,TGTGCCAGCAGCTTCTCCAGCCGTGTAGGAGGTAATTCACCCCTCCACTTT
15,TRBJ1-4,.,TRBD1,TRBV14,CASSQPGQGSEKLFF,TGTGCCAGCAGCCAACCAGGACAGGGGAGTGAAAAACTGTTTTTT
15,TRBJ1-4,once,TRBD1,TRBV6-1,CASSDQGAFNEKLFF,TGTGCCAGCAGTGATCAGGGGGCATTTAATGAAAAACTGTTTTTT
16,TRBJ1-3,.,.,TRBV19,CASSILRGYGGNTIYF,TGTGCCAGTAGTATCCTCAGGGGATACGGAGGAAACACCATATATTTT
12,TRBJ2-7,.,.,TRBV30,CAWSVPAYEQYF,TGTGCCTGGAGTGTACCGGCCTACGAGCAGTACTTC
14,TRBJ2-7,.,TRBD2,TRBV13,CASLTSVRHYEQYF,TGTGCCAGCTTGACTAGCGTGAGGCATTACGAGCAGTACTTC
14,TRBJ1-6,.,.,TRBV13,CASSLRQAGSPLHF,TGTGCCAGCAGCTTACGTCAGGCCGGTTCACCCCTCCACTTT
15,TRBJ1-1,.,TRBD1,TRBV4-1,CASSQQDRGGTEAFF,TGCGCCAGCAGCCAACAAGACAGGGGAGGGACTGAAGCTTTCTTT
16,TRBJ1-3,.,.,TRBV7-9,CASSLMTSPTGNTIYF,TGTGCCAGCAGCTTAATGACTTCTCCGACGGGAAACACCATATATTTT
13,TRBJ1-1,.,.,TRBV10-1,CASKDSLNTEAFF,TGCGCCAGCAAGGACAGCTTGAACACTGAAGCTTTCTTT
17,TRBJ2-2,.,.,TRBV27,CASSRASAGPNTGELFF,TGTGCCAGCAGTCGGGCAAGCGCGGGACCGAACACCGGGGAGCTGTTTTTT
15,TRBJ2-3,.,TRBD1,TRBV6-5,CASSYGTGVTDTQYF,TGTGCCAGCAGTTACGGGACAGGCGTCACAGATACGCAGTATTTT
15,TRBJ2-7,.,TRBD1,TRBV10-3,CAISPTGTGANEQYF,TGTGCCATCAGTCCCACCGGGACAGGAGCCAACGAGCAGTACTTC
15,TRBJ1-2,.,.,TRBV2,CASSLRRAANYGYTF,TGTGCCAGCAGCCTTCGGAGGGCGGCGAACTATGGCTACACCTTC
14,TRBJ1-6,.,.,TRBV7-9,CASSLTDYNSPLHF,TGTGCCAGCAGCTTGACAGACTATAATTCACCCCTCCACTTT
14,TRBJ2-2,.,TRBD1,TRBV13,CASSLQGQTGELFF,TGTGCCAGCAGTCTACAGGGGCAAACCGGGGAGCTGTTTTTT
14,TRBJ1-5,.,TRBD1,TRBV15,CATSRDRGNQPQHF,TGTGCCACCAGCCGGGACAGGGGTAATCAGCCCCAGCATTTT
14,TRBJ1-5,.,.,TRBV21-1,CASLGTGGNQPQHF,TGTGCCAGCCTAGGGACAGGGGGCAATCAGCCCCAGCATTTT
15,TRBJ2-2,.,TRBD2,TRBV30,CAWGPFSGDSGELFF,TGTGCCTGGGGCCCATTTAGCGGGGATTCCGGGGAGCTGTTTTTT
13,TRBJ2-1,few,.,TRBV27,CASSLEIGNEQFF,TGTGCCAGCAGTTTAGAAATCGGCAATGAGCAGTTCTTC
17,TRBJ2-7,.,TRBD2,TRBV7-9,CASSSGLAGGNSYEQYF,TGTGCCAGCAGCTCGGGACTAGCGGGAGGTAATTCCTACGAGCAGTACTTC
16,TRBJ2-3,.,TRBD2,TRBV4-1,CASSQSSGGSTDTQYF,TGCGCCAGCAGCCAATCCAGCGGGGGAAGCACAGATACGCAGTATTTT
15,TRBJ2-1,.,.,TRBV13,CASSYSTGNYNEQFF,TGTGCCAGCAGCTACTCAACAGGGAACTACAATGAGCAGTTCTTC
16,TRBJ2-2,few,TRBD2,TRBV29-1,CSVESGGRLDTGELFF,TGCAGCGTTGAATCGGGCGGGAGATTGGACACCGGGGAGCTGTTTTTT
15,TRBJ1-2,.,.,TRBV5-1,CASSLGQESFYGYTF,TGCGCCAGCAGCTTGGGACAAGAGAGCTTCTATGGCTACACCTTC